This passage covers 30 T cell receptor beta chains from one sample sequenced in a study of CD8 T cells in ankylosing spondylitis. TCRdb reprocessed the 5' RACE reads with MiXCR, giving one entry per CDR3 protein. This sample has about 320,000 distinct CDR3 sequences, with about 9.9% found just once. The specimen was blood, either unsorted or a sorted T cell fraction (not recorded which). These receptors all stem from a female donor with ankylosing spondylitis or in good health (not recorded which).

At least ten counts were recorded for this clonotype. The gene calls are TRBV6-2 or TRBV6-3 and TRBJ2-1; the match to TRBD2 covers 12 bases. The CDR3 is made up of 16 amino acids. V shed 5 bases, J shed 7 bases, and the junction held 9 bases outside the gene matches. From germline, CDR1 is MNHEY and CDR2 SVGEGT. The CDR3 DNA sequence: TGTGCCAGCAGTAGCCGGGGACTAGCGGGCGGAAATGAGCAGTTCTTC. This gives the protein CASSSRGLAGGNEQFF.

This clonotype was counted ten times or more. The chain uses TRBV5-5 and TRBJ2-6, with no clear D. The CDR3 runs to 17 residues. Between the trimmed V and J ends, which lost 0 bases and 1 base, there was a span of 11 bases. Germline V CDR1 and CDR2: SGHKS, YYEKEE (reference sequence). The CDR3 region has the DNA TGTGCCAGCAGCTTGGATGGGCAGTCGTCTGGGGCCAACGTCCTGACTTTC. Residues: CASSLDGQSSGANVLTF.

The rearrangement uses TRBV20-1 and TRBJ2-1; D remains ambiguous. Deletions cut 0 bases from V and 4 bases from J, with 7 bases between. The CDR3 length is 13 residues. CDR1 and CDR2 from the germline V gene are DFQATT and SNEGSKA (reference sequence). The CDR3 region has the DNA TGCAGTGCTAGAGATCTACCGTACAATGAGCAGTTCTTC. It codes for CSARDLPYNEQFF.

On this clonotype itself: A read error may be the cause here, since a much bigger clone is one base away. The conserved final phenylalanine or tryptophan is absent from the CDR3, which likely points to a read error. The chain has TRBV12-3 or TRBV12-4 and TRBJ2-3; TRBD2 agrees at 8 bases. This CDR3 has 14 residues. V lost 8 bases to trimming and J lost 4 bases; unmatched junction nucleotides: 8. DNA for the CDR3: TGTGCCAGCCGTCGAAGCGGGAGCGCAGATACGCAGTATTAT. This sequence encodes CASRRSGSADTQYY.

This clonotype was counted at least ten times. The rearrangement links TRBV28 to TRBJ2-7; 9 bases match TRBD1. V shed 11 bases, J shed 2 bases, and the junction held 16 bases outside the gene matches. Germline CDR1 MDHEN, CDR2 SYDVKM. This CDR3 has 16 amino acids. This CDR3 is CASTTLQGQGTYEQYF. The CDR3 DNA is TGTGCCTCAACAACTCTCCAGGGACAGGGAACCTACGAGCAGTACTTC.

A few counts support this clonotype. The J gene is TRBJ2-3, the V gene TRBV5-1; no definite D call. CDR3 length: 16 residues. Per germline, CDR1 SGHRS and CDR2 YFSETQ. Trimming cost V 0 bases and J 0 bases, with 11 bases left between them. The CDR3 loop is CASSLGISTSTDTQYF. CDR3 bases: TGCGCCAGCAGCTTGGGGATTAGCACTAGCACAGATACGCAGTATTTT. Drawing the rest from reference TRBV5-1 and TRBJ2-3, the complete variable domain is KAGVTQTPRYLIKTRGQQVTLSCSPISGHRSVSWYQQTPGQGLQFLFEYFSETQRNKGNFPGRFSGRQFSNSRSEMNVSTLELGDSALYLCASSLGISTSTDTQYFGPGTRLTVL.

This sequence joins TRBV5-6 and TRBJ2-1; TRBD2 matches at 14 bases. CDR3 length: 15 residues. The V segment lost 5 bases and the J segment 6 bases; nucleotides outside the gene matches: 4. Germline-derived CDR1 and CDR2 are SGHDT and YYEEEE. The DNA for the CDR3 is TGTGCCAGCAGGGAGGGACTAGCGGGAGTCAATGAGCAGTTCTTC. Translated: CASREGLAGVNEQFF.

This clonotype was seen ten or more times. The chain joins TRBV2 to TRBJ2-7; 8 positions match TRBD1. This CDR3 contains 12 residues. J gave up 6 bases and V 7 bases, and 5 bases lay outside the gene matches. CDR1 is SNHLY, CDR2 FYNNEI, per germline. CDR3 amino acids: CASNDRGSEQYF. The CDR3 coding sequence is TGTGCCAGCAACGACAGGGGTAGCGAGCAGTACTTC.

Many counts were recorded for this clonotype. The rearrangement uses TRBV29-1 and TRBJ2-7; 9 nucleotides match TRBD1. The CDR3 is 12 residues long. The V and J ends lost 7 bases and 3 bases, in that order; junction bases with no gene match: 4. Germline-derived CDR1 and CDR2 are SQVTM and ANQGSEA. The CDR3 reads CSAGTGIYEQYF. CDR3 DNA: TGCAGCGCCGGGACAGGGATCTACGAGCAGTACTTC.

At least ten counts were recorded for this clonotype. The chain's CDR3 is CSVMDRGGTEAFF. DNA of the CDR3: TGCAGCGTGATGGACAGGGGAGGCACTGAAGCTTTCTTT. The J gene is TRBJ1-1, the V gene TRBV29-1, with 9 nucleotides matching TRBD1. With V trimmed by 6 bases and J by 4 bases, 6 bases remained unmatched. This CDR3 contains 13 residues. Germline CDR1 SQVTM, CDR2 ANQGSEA.

This clonotype showed up just a few times. The V gene is TRBV28, the J gene TRBJ2-1, with 9 bases fitting TRBD2. V dropped 8 bases and J dropped 1; count of bases not matched to a gene: 18. This CDR3 contains 19 residues. CDR1 is MDHEN, CDR2 SYDVKM, per germline. The CDR3 coding sequence is TGTGCCAGCTTGAGAGGGGCGGGAGGGCCGAAGGGGTCCTACAATGAGCAGTTCTTC. The encoded protein is CASLRGAGGPKGSYNEQFF.

This clonotype turned up a few times. J is TRBJ2-7 and V is TRBV20-1; 10 bases match TRBD2. Germline lookup yields CDR1 DFQATT and CDR2 SNEGSKA (reference sequence). V was pared by 2 bases and J by 13 bases, with 11 bases of the junction left unmatched. This CDR3 contains 13 residues. The CDR3 protein is CSARRELAGTKYF. CDR3 DNA sequence: TGCAGTGCTAGACGGGAACTAGCGGGGACAAAATACTTC.

The CDR3 nucleotides are TGTGCCAGCAGTGAACGAGCGGGGACTAGTCAGTTCTTC. Translated: CASSERAGTSQFF. The chain has TRBV2 and TRBJ2-1; 8 bases match TRBD2. Germline assignment: CDR1 SNHLY and CDR2 FYNNEI. J lost 13 bases, V lost 2 bases, and 7 bases had no gene match. The CDR3 is 13 amino acids.

The rearrangement uses TRBV3-1 and TRBJ2-6; no definite D call. CDR1 and CDR2 from the germline V gene are LGHDT and YNNKEL (reference sequence). The length of the CDR3 is 15 residues. V was shortened by 4 bases and J by 0 bases, with 7 bases between the two germline ends. CDR3 bases: TGTGCCAGCAGCCCTCCAATCTCTGGGGCCAACGTCCTGACTTTC. It specifies CASSPPISGANVLTF.

This clonotype occurred many times. Here the CDR3 DNA reads TGTGCCAGCAGCTTCACAGCCGGATACAATGAGCAGTTCTTC. Protein sequence: CASSFTAGYNEQFF. This chain uses TRBV7-3 with TRBJ2-1; D remains unclear. Germline assignment: CDR1 SGHTA and CDR2 FQGTGA. V dropped 3 bases and J dropped 4 bases, with 10 bases sitting between them. The CDR3 runs to 14 residues.

As to this clonotype: It may be a read error: a sequence one base away is much more abundant. Since no conserved phenylalanine or tryptophan closes the CDR3, a read error is the likely cause. In DNA, the CDR3 is TGCGCCAGCAGCTTAGACGACGAGCAGTACTTG. The encoded protein is CASSLDDEQYL. The chain uses TRBV5-1 and TRBJ2-7; D call uncertain. Germline V gives CDR1 SGHRS, CDR2 YFSETQ. Trimming pared 2 bases from V and 5 bases from J, leaving 5 bases between. The CDR3 consists of 11 residues.

About this clonotype: A much larger clonotype is one base distant, so this may be a read error. The chain couples TRBV20-1 to TRBJ2-5, with D unclear. The CDR3 is 14 amino acids. V was trimmed by 1 base and J by 2 bases, leaving 11 bases between them. Per the germline V gene, CDR1 is DFQATT and CDR2 is SNEGSKA (reference sequence). This chain's CDR3 is CSARADACQETQYF. In DNA form, the CDR3 reads TGCAGTGCTAGAGCTGATGCTTGTCAAGAGACCCAGTACTTC.

At least ten counts were recorded for this clonotype. The chain has TRBV2 and TRBJ1-2; D uncertain. The V and J ends lost 10 bases and 3 bases respectively, with 15 bases between them. Germline CDR1 and CDR2: SNHLY and FYNNEI. This CDR3 has 13 amino acids. The CDR3 region has the DNA TGTGCCATCGACGTCGGGCAGGACTATGGCTACACCTTC. Its translation: CAIDVGQDYGYTF.

This clonotype was picked up many times. V usage is TRBV12-3 or TRBV12-4 and J usage is TRBJ1-1; D is perhaps TRBD1 (6 bases). The CDR3 is 17 residues long. V lost 3 bases and J lost 0, with 17 bases in between. The CDR3 loop is CASSFVGTSRMNTEAFF. For the CDR3, the DNA is TGTGCCAGCAGTTTCGTCGGGACATCGAGGATGAACACTGAAGCTTTCTTT.

There are a few counts of this clonotype. The rearrangement uses TRBV5-1 and TRBJ1-5; D gene ambiguous. CDR3 length equals 15 residues. V was pared by 4 bases and J by 10 bases, with 21 bases between. Germline CDR1 reads SGHRS; CDR2 reads YFSETQ. The CDR3 region has the DNA TGCGCCAGCAGCCTGACGGGAGACCAGAGAGGTCCCCAGCATTTT. Protein product: CASSLTGDQRGPQHF.

The chain recombines TRBV24-1 with TRBJ2-7; TRBD1 matches 7 bases. The CDR3 covers 14 residues. Germline V gives CDR1 KGHDR, CDR2 SFDVKD. J lost 1 base, V lost 3 bases, and 2 bases had no gene match. Here the CDR3 DNA reads TGTGCCACCAGTGATCAGGGGGATTCCTACGAGCAGTACTTC. It translates to CATSDQGDSYEQYF.

The V and J genes are TRBV5-1 and TRBJ2-5; perhaps TRBD1 as D (6 bases). CDR3 size: 15 residues. Germline V lookup: CDR1 SGHRS, CDR2 YFSETQ. V lost 0 bases and J 4 bases, leaving 13 bases between the germline ends. The CDR3 loop reads CASSLGDMRAETQYF. As DNA, the CDR3 is TGCGCCAGCAGCTTGGGGGACATGAGGGCAGAGACCCAGTACTTC. Looking up the rest from reference TRBV5-1 and TRBJ2-5 gives the full variable domain: KAGVTQTPRYLIKTRGQQVTLSCSPISGHRSVSWYQQTPGQGLQFLFEYFSETQRNKGNFPGRFSGRQFSNSRSEMNVSTLELGDSALYLCASSLGDMRAETQYFGPGTRLLVL.

At least ten counts were recorded for this clonotype. The chain uses TRBV12-3 or TRBV12-4 and TRBJ1-4, with D uncertain. The CDR3 runs 12 residues. V was cut by 6 bases and J by 8 bases, with 10 bases left in between. The CDR3 nucleotides are TGTGCCAGCAGGCCTTCCGAGGAAAAACTGTTTTTT. Its protein is CASRPSEEKLFF.

This clonotype appeared many times. V and J are TRBV9 and TRBJ2-3, with D maybe TRBD2 (5 bases). CDR1 SGDLS and CDR2 YYNGEE come from the germline V gene. Trimming took off 1 base at V and 2 bases at J, with 11 bases between the two ends. The CDR3 runs to 15 residues. CDR3 coding DNA: TGTGCCAGCAGCGTAATAGCGTCGATCACAGATACGCAGTATTTT. Translating it yields CASSVIASITDTQYF.

The chain carries TRBV5-1 and TRBJ2-1, with TRBD2 as a possible D gene (7 bases). This CDR3 contains 17 residues. V shed 6 bases and J shed 0 bases, with 19 bases lying between them. Per germline, CDR1 SGHRS and CDR2 YFSETQ. Here the CDR3 DNA reads TGCGCCAGCAACCCTGGGGGGGGCCTGACCTCCTACAATGAGCAGTTCTTC. Amino acids: CASNPGGGLTSYNEQFF.

This clonotype was counted only a few times. The rearrangement uses TRBV20-1 and TRBJ2-1, with D uncertain. This CDR3 is built from 15 residues. V was shortened by 0 bases and J by 6 bases, with 15 bases between the two germline ends. Germline loops: CDR1 DFQATT, CDR2 SNEGSKA (reference sequence). CDR3 amino acids: CSARDFAANFNEQFF. CDR3 nucleotides: TGCAGTGCTAGAGATTTTGCGGCAAACTTCAATGAGCAGTTCTTC.

There are many counts of this clonotype. The chain is built from TRBV24-1 and TRBJ2-2; 10 bases line up with TRBD1. The CDR3 runs to 16 residues. The J segment lost 4 bases and the V segment lost 5 bases, leaving 6 bases of the junction unmatched. Germline V gene lookup returns CDR1 KGHDR and CDR2 SFDVKD. CDR3 nucleotide sequence: TGTGCCACCAGTGGGCGGGACAGGGGAGGCACCGGGGAGCTGTTTTTT. Its protein product is CATSGRDRGGTGELFF.

This clonotype was seen a few times. The V gene is TRBV11-1, the J gene TRBJ2-7; 9 nucleotides line up with TRBD1. The V segment lost 6 bases and the J segment 0 bases; nucleotides outside the gene matches: 12. The germline V gene has CDR1 SGHAT and CDR2 FQDESV (reference sequence). The CDR3 has 17 residues. The CDR3 DNA follows: TGTGCCAGCAGGAATGGCGAGGGACAGGGCCCCTCCTACGAGCAGTACTTC. Its translation: CASRNGEGQGPSYEQYF.

This sequence joins TRBV7-6 and TRBJ2-1; possibly TRBD2 for D (5 bases). Per germline, CDR1 SGHVS and CDR2 FNYEAQ. The CDR3 length is 14 residues. Trimming cost V 10 bases and J 8 bases, with 21 bases left between them. CDR3 DNA sequence: TGTGCCATTTCCCCGCGTGGGAGTGTGGATGAGCAGTTCTTC. Encoded protein: CAISPRGSVDEQFF.

The table lists this clonotype with many counts. This rearrangement joins TRBV29-1 to TRBJ2-1; D is unclear. From germline, CDR1 is SQVTM and CDR2 ANQGSEA. V gave up 2 bases and J gave up 6 bases, with 8 bases separating them. This CDR3 has 12 amino acids. CDR3 sequence: CSVEPLLNEQFF. In DNA form, the CDR3 reads TGCAGCGTTGAACCACTCCTCAATGAGCAGTTCTTC.